These T cell receptor beta chains were read from a single sample in a study of blood T cell repertoires in COVID-19. Using immunoSEQ multiplex PCR, the repertoire was profiled, and TCRdb retains in-frame clones only, with some absent. The sample holds about 500,000 clones; 89% are singletons and the top ten take roughly 0.92%. Sequencing input: peripheral blood. The receptors derive from a man younger than 35 with COVID-19, enrolled during active disease. The CDR3 runs from the conserved cysteine through the conserved F or W. A D gene is named only where the DNA matches it firmly. Expanded clones are given a class, and other clones once, few, many or no size at all.

J gene	D gene	V gene	clone size	CDR3 DNA	CDR3 protein
TRBJ2-1	TRBD2	TRBV2	.	TGTGCCAGCAGTCCCCAGGGACTACCGGACAATGAGCAGTTCTTC	CASSPQGLPDNEQFF
TRBJ1-6	.	TRBV30	.	TGTGCCTGGAGTGTACACGCTTCCTATAATTCACCCCTCCACTTT	CAWSVHASYNSPLHF
TRBJ2-1	.	TRBV11-2	.	TGTGCCAGCAGCCCTGCCCGGAGTAGCGGCAATGAGCAGTTCTTC	CASSPARSSGNEQFF
TRBJ2-5	.	TRBV11-3	once	TGTGCCAGCAGCTTAGATACCCTAGATAAGACCCAGTACTTC	CASSLDTLDKTQYF
TRBJ2-7	TRBD2	TRBV25-1	.	TGTGCCAGCAGTGAATCGGTGACTAGCGGGGTTCTCGAGCAGTACTTC	CASSESVTSGVLEQYF
TRBJ2-7	.	TRBV12-3/TRBV12-4	.	TGTGCCAGCAGCTTTATATTACTCGAGCAGTACTTC	CASSFILLEQYF
TRBJ2-3	TRBD1	TRBV5-4	.	TGTGCCAGCAGCGAGGATACAGGGGCAGATACGCAGTATTTT	CASSEDTGADTQYF
TRBJ2-1	TRBD2	TRBV9	.	TGTGCCAGCAGCCCGGGGGGGGCCGGTGAGCAGTTCTTC	CASSPGGAGEQFF
TRBJ2-1	.	TRBV15	.	TGTGCCACGAAACGTCGAGCGGACTCCTACAATGAGCAGTTCTTC	CATKRRADSYNEQFF
TRBJ2-4	.	TRBV14	once	TGTGCCAGCAGCCAAGAAATCGGGAGCCACCGATACTTC	CASSQEIGSHRYF
TRBJ2-5	.	TRBV3-1/TRBV3-2	.	TGTGCCAGCAGCCAAGGCAGGCTTGAAGAGACCCAGTACTTC	CASSQGRLEETQYF
TRBJ2-3	TRBD2	TRBV7-9	once	TGTGCCAGCAGCTTGGGAGGGGATCCTAGCACAGATACGCAGTATTTT	CASSLGGDPSTDTQYF
TRBJ1-2	TRBD1	TRBV11-2	.	TGTGCCACGACAGGGGGGTTCTATGGCTACACCTTC	CATTGGFYGYTF
TRBJ1-5	.	TRBV6-5	.	TGTGCCAGCACCAGGGAGGTAAGTCAGCCCCAGCATTTT	CASTREVSQPQHF
TRBJ2-5	TRBD2	TRBV11-3	.	TGTGCCAGCAGCGAGCGACTAGCTGAGACCCAGTACTTC	CASSERLAETQYF
TRBJ1-6	.	TRBV6-1	.	TGTGCCAGCAGTGAAGGATCAGGGTCAACTTCACCCCTCCACTTT	CASSEGSGSTSPLHF
TRBJ2-2	.	TRBV2	.	TGTGCCAGCAGTGGGGACTTCCTGAACACCGGGGAGCTGTTTTTT	CASSGDFLNTGELFF
TRBJ2-5	TRBD1	TRBV25-1	once	TGTGCCAGCAGTGAGGGAAGGACAGGGGACCGCCAAGAGACCCAGTACTTC	CASSEGRTGDRQETQYF
TRBJ2-2	.	TRBV27	once	TGTGCCAGCAGTTTCTCGTCAGGCCTCTCCGGGGAGCTGTTTTTT	CASSFSSGLSGELFF
TRBJ2-3	TRBD2	TRBV27	.	TGTGCCAGCAGTTTAGTAGCGGGGGGGAGCACAGATACGCAGTATTTT	CASSLVAGGSTDTQYF
TRBJ2-5	.	TRBV15	.	TGTGCCACCAGCAGATGGGGACAAGGTGAGGCAGGAACCCAGTACTTC	CATSRWGQGEAGTQYF
TRBJ1-5	.	TRBV6-5	.	TGTGCCAGCAGTTACTCAGGAGGGCATCAGCCCCAGCATTTT	CASSYSGGHQPQHF
TRBJ2-7	.	TRBV18	.	TGTGCCAGCTCACAAACAGGATTCTCCTACGAGCAGTACTTC	CASSQTGFSYEQYF
TRBJ2-5	.	TRBV2	.	TGTGCCAGCAGTGGTCTTGGGACACTTCAAGGTACCCAGTACTTC	CASSGLGTLQGTQYF
TRBJ2-3	TRBD1	TRBV6-1	once	TGTGCCAGCAGTGAAGCCCCCGGACAGGGTGGCACAGATACGCAGTATTTT	CASSEAPGQGGTDTQYF
TRBJ2-1	TRBD2	TRBV10-2	.	TGCGCCAGCAGTGTCCAAACTAGCGGACGCTCCTACAATGAGCAGTTCTTC	CASSVQTSGRSYNEQFF
TRBJ2-7	TRBD2	TRBV5-4	.	TGTGCCAGCAGCTCGAATGCCAAATGGCGGACTAGCAGCTACGAGCAGTACTTC	CASSSNAKWRTSSYEQYF
TRBJ2-2	.	TRBV5-1	.	TGCGCCAGCAGCGTGGACGGGACCGGGGAGCTGTTTTTT	CASSVDGTGELFF
TRBJ2-1	TRBD1	TRBV25-1	once	TGTGCCAGCAGCCCGGACAGGGGACGGAATGAGCAGTTCTTC	CASSPDRGRNEQFF
TRBJ1-2	TRBD1	TRBV24-1	once	TGTGCCACCAGTGATACTTCCGGGACAGGGGGAGGCTACACCTTC	CATSDTSGTGGGYTF
TRBJ2-1	TRBD1	TRBV15	.	TGTGCCACCAGGAGAAACTCCGGGACAGGGGACAATGAGCAGTTCTTC	CATRRNSGTGDNEQFF
TRBJ2-7	TRBD1	TRBV11-3	.	TGTGCCAGCAGCTTAGGGACAGGGGGCTCCGAGCAGTACTTC	CASSLGTGGSEQYF
TRBJ2-3	TRBD1	TRBV10-3	.	TGTGCCGCCGCGACAGGGGGCGGCACAGATACGCAGTATTTT	CAAATGGGTDTQYF
TRBJ1-2	.	TRBV6-1	.	TGTGCCAGCAGTGAAGCCCCCAGGGCGGCCGGCTACACCTTC	CASSEAPRAAGYTF
TRBJ2-1	.	TRBV6-6	.	TGTGCCAGCAGTTACGGGGGCATGGGGAATGAGCAGTTCTTC	CASSYGGMGNEQFF
TRBJ1-6	TRBD1	TRBV20-1	.	TGCAGTGCAAGGGACAGCCTCCTCCACTTT	CSARDSLLHF
TRBJ1-2	.	TRBV2	.	TGTGCCAGCAAGGGAGGGGACGGGGGCTACACCTTC	CASKGGDGGYTF
TRBJ2-1	TRBD2	TRBV10-2	.	TGCGCCAGCAGTGTCCAGCTAGCGGGAGGGCCCTTGGATGAGCAGTTCTTC	CASSVQLAGGPLDEQFF
TRBJ1-3	TRBD1	TRBV25-1	.	TGTGCCAGCGGAGCAGCCGGGACAGGTGGAAACACCATATATTTT	CASGAAGTGGNTIYF
TRBJ2-7	TRBD1	TRBV2	.	TGTGCCAGCAGAGACGCGGACAGGTCGGGCTACGAGCAGTACTTC	CASRDADRSGYEQYF
TRBJ2-7	TRBD2	TRBV30	.	TGTGCCTGGAGTGTTGCTAGCGGGAGCTCCTACGAGCAGTACTTC	CAWSVASGSSYEQYF
TRBJ1-1	.	TRBV12-3/TRBV12-4	.	TGTGCCAGCAGTCAACTCACTGAAGCTTTCTTT	CASSQLTEAFF
TRBJ1-2	TRBD1	TRBV7-8	.	TGTGCCAGCAGCTTAGGACAGGGCCTGGGCTACACCTTC	CASSLGQGLGYTF
TRBJ1-5	.	TRBV28	few	TGTGCCAGCAGTTTTTCACACGGCAATCAGCCCCAGCATTTT	CASSFSHGNQPQHF
TRBJ1-5	TRBD1	TRBV19	.	TGTGCCAGTAAAAGAACAGGGGATAGCAATCAGCCCCAGCATTTT	CASKRTGDSNQPQHF
TRBJ2-1	TRBD1	TRBV19	.	TGTGCCAGTAGGTCGACAGGGGTAAATGAGCAGTTCTTC	CASRSTGVNEQFF
TRBJ1-1	.	TRBV14	.	TGTGCCAGCAGCCAAGAGTGGCGGACTGAAGCTTTCTTT	CASSQEWRTEAFF
TRBJ1-2	.	TRBV4-1	.	TGCGCCAGCAGCCAAGCGGGAGGGAACTATGGCTACACCTTC	CASSQAGGNYGYTF